The present entry profiles one TCR beta chain with its context. The V gene end was trimmed by 1 base and the J gene end by 7 bases; junction bases not matched to a gene: 7. CDR3 size: 15 residues. CDR1 and CDR2 from the germline V gene are MDHEN and SYDVKM. Assay: immunoSEQ multiplex PCR; the TCRdb copy retains only in-frame clones and omits some. The data hold around 21,000 clones, with 55% to 60% observed a single time. This specimen belongs to a study of graft-versus-host responses after intestinal transplantation. Study-level results: The marrow of recipients harbored GvH clones, and ileum or blood showed some of them first.

The sequence came from a human patient who received an intestinal transplant. This chain links TRBV28 with TRBJ2-7; 10 bases line up with TRBD2. The sequences come from alloreactive CD4+ T cells from a mixed lymphocyte reaction culture, collected before intestinal transplant. Subset meaning: CFSE-low proliferating T cells sorted from approximately 6-day pre-transplant mixed lymphocyte reaction (GvH or HvG direction). CDR3 region: CASSLYSGRPREQYF. The CDR3 bases are TGTGCCAGCAGTTTATATAGCGGGAGGCCGCGAGAGCAGTACTTC. The full variable domain, completed using reference TRBV28 and TRBJ2-7, is DVKVTQSSRYLVKRTGEKVFLECVQDMDHENMFWYRQDPGLGLRLIYFSYDVKMKEKGDIPEGYSVSREKKERFSLILESASTNQTSMYLCASSLYSGRPREQYFGPGTRLTVT.